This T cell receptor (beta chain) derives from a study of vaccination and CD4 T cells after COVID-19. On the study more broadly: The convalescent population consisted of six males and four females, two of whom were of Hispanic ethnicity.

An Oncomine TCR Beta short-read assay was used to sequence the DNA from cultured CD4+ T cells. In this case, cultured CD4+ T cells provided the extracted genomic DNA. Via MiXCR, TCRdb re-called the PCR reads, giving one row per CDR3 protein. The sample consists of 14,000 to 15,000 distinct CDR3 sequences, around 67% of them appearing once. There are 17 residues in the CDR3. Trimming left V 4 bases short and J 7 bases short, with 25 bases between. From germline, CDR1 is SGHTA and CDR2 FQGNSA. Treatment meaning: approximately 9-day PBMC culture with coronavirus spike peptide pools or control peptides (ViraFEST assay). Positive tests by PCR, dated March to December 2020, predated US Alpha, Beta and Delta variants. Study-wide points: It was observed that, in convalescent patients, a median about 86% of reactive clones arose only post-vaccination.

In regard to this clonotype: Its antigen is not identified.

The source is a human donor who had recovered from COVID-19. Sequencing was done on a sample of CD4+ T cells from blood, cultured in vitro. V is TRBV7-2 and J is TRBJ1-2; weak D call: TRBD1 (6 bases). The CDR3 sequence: CASSSLLSGRGRGGYTF. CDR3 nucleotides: TGTGCCAGCAGCTCCCTCCTGTCCGGGAGGGGGAGAGGTGGCTACACCTTC.